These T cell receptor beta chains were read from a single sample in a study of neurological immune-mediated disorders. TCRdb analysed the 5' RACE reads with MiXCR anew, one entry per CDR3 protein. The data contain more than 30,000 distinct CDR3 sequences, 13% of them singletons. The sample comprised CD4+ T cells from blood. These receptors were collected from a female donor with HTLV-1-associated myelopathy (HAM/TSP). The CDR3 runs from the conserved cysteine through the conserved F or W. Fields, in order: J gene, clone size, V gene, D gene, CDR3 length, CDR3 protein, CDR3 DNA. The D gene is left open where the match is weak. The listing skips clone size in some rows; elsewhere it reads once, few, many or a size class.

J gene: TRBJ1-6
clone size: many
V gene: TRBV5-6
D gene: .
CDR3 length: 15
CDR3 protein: CASSFRATNNSPLHF
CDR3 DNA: TGTGCCAGCAGCTTCAGGGCTACTAATAATTCACCCCTCCACTTT

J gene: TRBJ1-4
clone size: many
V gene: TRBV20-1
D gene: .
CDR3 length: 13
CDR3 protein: CSARARGEEKLFF
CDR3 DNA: TGCAGTGCTAGAGCAAGGGGGGAAGAAAAACTGTTTTTT

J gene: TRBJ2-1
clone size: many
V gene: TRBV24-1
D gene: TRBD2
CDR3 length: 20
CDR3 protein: CATSDSPGLAEGPSYNEQFF
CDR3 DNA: TGTGCCACCAGTGATTCTCCGGGACTAGCGGAGGGGCCGTCCTACAATGAGCAGTTCTTC

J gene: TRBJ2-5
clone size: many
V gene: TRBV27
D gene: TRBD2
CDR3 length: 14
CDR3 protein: CASRGNGLAGTQYF
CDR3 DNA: TGTGCCAGCAGGGGCAACGGACTAGCAGGGACCCAGTACTTC

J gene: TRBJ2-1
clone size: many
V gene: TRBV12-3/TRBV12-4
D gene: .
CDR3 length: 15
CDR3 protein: CASSFVQGWGGEQFF
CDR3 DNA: TGTGCCAGCAGTTTTGTACAGGGGTGGGGAGGGGAGCAGTTCTTC

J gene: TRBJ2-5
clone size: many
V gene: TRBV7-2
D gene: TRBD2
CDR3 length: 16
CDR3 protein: CASSLSGVAGQETQYF
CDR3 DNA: TGTGCCAGCAGCTTATCCGGGGTAGCGGGGCAAGAGACCCAGTACTTC

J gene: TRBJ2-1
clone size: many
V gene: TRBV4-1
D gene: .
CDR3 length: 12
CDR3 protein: CASSQDRDEQFF
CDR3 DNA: TGCGCCAGCAGCCAAGATCGGGATGAGCAGTTCTTC

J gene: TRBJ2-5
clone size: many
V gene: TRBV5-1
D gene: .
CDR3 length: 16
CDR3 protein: CASSRPQGVDSKTQYF
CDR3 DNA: TGCGCCAGCAGCAGGCCGCAGGGTGTTGATTCGAAGACCCAGTACTTC

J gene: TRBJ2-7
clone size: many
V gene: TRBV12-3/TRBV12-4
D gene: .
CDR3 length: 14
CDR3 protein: CASSFGPWGYEQYF
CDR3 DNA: TGTGCCAGCAGTTTTGGCCCCTGGGGGTACGAGCAGTACTTC

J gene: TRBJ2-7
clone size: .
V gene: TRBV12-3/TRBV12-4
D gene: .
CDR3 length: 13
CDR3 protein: CSISLGDGREQYF
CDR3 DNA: TGTTCCATCAGTTTAGGGGACGGCAGGGAGCAGTACTTC

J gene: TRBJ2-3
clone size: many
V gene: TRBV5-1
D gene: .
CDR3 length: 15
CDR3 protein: CASSLWSTSTDTQYF
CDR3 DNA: TGCGCCAGCAGCTTGTGGAGCACTAGCACAGATACGCAGTATTTT

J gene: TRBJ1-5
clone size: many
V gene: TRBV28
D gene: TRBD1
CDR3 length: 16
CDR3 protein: CASSPSGQGLGQPQHF
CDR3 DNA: TGTGCCAGCAGTCCAAGCGGACAGGGCCTAGGGCAGCCCCAGCATTTT

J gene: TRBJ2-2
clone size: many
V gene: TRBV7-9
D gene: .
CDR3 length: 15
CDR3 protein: CASSPSPPNTGELFF
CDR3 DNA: TGTGCCAGCAGTCCGAGTCCACCGAACACCGGGGAGCTGTTTTTT

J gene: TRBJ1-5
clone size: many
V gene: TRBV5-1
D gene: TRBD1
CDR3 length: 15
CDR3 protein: CASSPDGTGTQPQHF
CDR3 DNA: TGCGCCAGCAGCCCCGACGGGACAGGTACCCAGCCCCAGCATTTT

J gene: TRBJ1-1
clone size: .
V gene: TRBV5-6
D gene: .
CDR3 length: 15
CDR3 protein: CASSVYRDTNTEAFF
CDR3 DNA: TGTGCCAGCAGCGTCTACAGGGATACTAACACTGAAGCTTTCTTT

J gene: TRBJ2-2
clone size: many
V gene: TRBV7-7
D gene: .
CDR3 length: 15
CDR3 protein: CASSLRGAKTGELFF
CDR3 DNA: TGTGCTAGCAGCTTGAGAGGGGCAAAAACCGGGGAGCTGTTTTTT

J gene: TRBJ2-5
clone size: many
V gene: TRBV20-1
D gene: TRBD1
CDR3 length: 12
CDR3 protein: CSAPDREETQYF
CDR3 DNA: TGCAGTGCCCCGGACAGGGAAGAGACCCAGTACTTC

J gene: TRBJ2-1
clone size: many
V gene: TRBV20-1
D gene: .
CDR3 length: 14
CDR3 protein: CSASRGEVTNEQFF
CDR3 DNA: TGCAGTGCTAGTCGCGGGGAGGTTACCAATGAGCAGTTCTTC

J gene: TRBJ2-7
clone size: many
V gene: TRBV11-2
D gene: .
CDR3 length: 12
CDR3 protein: CASRGESYEQYF
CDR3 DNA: TGTGCCAGCAGGGGAGAGAGCTACGAGCAGTACTTC

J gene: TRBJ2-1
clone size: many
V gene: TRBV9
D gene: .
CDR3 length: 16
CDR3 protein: CASSARAGSSYNEQFF
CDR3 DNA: TGTGCCAGCAGCGCGAGGGCAGGGAGCTCCTACAATGAGCAGTTCTTC

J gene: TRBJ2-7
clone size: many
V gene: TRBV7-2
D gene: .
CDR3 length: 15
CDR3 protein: CASSLVARWTYEQYF
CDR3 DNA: TGTGCCAGCAGCTTAGTCGCCCGGTGGACCTACGAGCAGTACTTC

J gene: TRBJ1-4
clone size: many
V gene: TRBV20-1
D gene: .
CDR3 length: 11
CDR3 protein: CSAKDNEKLFF
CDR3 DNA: TGCAGTGCTAAGGATAATGAAAAACTGTTTTTT

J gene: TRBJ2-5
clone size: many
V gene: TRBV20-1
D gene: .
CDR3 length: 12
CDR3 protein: CSGDVRQETQYF
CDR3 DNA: TGCAGTGGTGATGTCCGCCAAGAGACCCAGTACTTC

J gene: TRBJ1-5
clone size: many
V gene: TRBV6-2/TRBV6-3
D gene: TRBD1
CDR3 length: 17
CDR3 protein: CASSYADRGEGNQPQHF
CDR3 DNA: TGTGCCAGCAGTTACGCGGACAGGGGAGAGGGCAATCAGCCCCAGCATTTT

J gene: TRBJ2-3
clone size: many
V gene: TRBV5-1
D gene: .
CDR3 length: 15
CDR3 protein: CASSLGPGESDTQYF
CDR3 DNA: TGCGCCAGCAGCTTGGGACCGGGGGAATCAGATACGCAGTATTTT

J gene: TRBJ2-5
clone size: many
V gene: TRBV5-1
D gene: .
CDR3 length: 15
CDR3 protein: CASSLGGHGLETQYF
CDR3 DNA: TGCGCCAGCAGCTTGGGGGGCCATGGGTTGGAGACCCAGTACTTC

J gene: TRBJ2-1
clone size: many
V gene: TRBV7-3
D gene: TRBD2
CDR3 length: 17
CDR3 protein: CASSSHPGTSPYNEQFF
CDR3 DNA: TGTGCCAGCAGCTCTCACCCTGGGACTAGCCCCTACAATGAGCAGTTCTTC

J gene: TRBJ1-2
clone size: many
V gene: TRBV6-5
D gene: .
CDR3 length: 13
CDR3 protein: CASSKARDYGYTF
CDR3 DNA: TGTGCCAGCAGTAAGGCTAGGGACTATGGCTACACCTTC

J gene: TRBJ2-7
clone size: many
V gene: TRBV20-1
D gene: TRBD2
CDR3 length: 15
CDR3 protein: CSAGPLTSGTYEQYF
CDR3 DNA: TGCAGTGCCGGCCCTTTGACTAGCGGAACCTACGAGCAGTACTTC

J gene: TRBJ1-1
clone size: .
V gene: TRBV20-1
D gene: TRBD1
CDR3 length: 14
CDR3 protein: CSAEGQGADTEAFF
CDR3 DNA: TGCAGTGCCGAGGGACAGGGGGCGGATACTGAAGCTTTCTTT

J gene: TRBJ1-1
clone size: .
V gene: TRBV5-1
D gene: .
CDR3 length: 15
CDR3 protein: CASSPDTWLNTEAFF
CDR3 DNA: TGCGCCAGCAGCCCCGACACATGGCTGAACACTGAAGCTTTCTTT

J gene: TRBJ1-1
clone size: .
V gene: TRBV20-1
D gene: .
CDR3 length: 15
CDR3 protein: CSARDGEGIGTKAFF
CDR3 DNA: TGCAGTGCTAGAGATGGGGAGGGGATTGGGACTAAAGCTTTCTTT

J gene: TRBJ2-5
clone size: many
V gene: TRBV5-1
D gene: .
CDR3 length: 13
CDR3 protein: CASSPNAQETQYF
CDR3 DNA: TGCGCCAGCAGCCCCAACGCCCAAGAGACCCAGTACTTC

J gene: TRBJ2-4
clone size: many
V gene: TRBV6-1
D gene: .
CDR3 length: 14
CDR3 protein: CASSDPGAKNIQYF
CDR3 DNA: TGTGCCAGCAGTGACCCGGGAGCCAAAAACATTCAGTACTTC

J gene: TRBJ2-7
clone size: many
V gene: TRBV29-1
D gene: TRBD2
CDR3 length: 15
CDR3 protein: CSVEKRRGGIYEQYF
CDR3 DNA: TGCAGCGTTGAAAAGCGGCGGGGGGGCATTTACGAGCAGTACTTC

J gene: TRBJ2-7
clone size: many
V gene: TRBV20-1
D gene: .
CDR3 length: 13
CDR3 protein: CSALGPASYEQYF
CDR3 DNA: TGCAGTGCCCTGGGCCCGGCATCCTACGAGCAGTACTTC

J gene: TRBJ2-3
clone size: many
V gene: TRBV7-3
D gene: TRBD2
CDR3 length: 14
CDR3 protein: CASSRGVFTDTQYF
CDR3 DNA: TGTGCCAGCAGCCGGGGGGTCTTCACAGATACGCAGTATTTT

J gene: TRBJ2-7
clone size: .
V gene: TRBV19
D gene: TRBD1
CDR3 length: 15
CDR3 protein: CASSNSGTGAYEQYF
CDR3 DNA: TGTGCCAGTAGTAACTCCGGGACAGGGGCCTACGAGCAGTACTTC

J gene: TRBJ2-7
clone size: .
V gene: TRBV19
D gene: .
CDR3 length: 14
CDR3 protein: CASAQGLAANEQYF
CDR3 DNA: TGTGCCAGTGCCCAAGGGCTAGCTGCGAACGAGCAGTACTTC

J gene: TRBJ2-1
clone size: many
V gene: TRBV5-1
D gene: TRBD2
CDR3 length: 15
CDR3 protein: CASSFASGNYNEQFF
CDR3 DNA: TGCGCCAGCAGCTTCGCTAGCGGTAACTACAATGAGCAGTTCTTC

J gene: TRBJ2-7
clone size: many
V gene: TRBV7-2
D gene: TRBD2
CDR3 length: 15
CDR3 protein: CASSLVAGGFYEQYF
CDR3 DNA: TGTGCCAGCAGCTTAGTAGCGGGGGGGTTCTACGAGCAGTACTTC

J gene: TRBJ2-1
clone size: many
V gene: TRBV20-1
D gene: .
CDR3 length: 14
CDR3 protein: CSATGTHTYNEQFF
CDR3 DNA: TGCAGTGCCACCGGGACTCATACCTACAATGAGCAGTTCTTC

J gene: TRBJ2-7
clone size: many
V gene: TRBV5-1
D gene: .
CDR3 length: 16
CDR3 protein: CASSLEGGRLGYEQYF
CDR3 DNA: TGCGCCAGCAGCTTGGAAGGCGGGCGACTCGGGTACGAGCAGTACTTC

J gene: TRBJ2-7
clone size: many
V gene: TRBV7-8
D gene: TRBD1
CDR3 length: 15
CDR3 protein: CASSFTGTGDYEQYF
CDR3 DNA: TGTGCCAGCAGCTTTACCGGGACAGGGGACTACGAGCAGTACTTC

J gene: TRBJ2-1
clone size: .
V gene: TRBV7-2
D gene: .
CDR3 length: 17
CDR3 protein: CASSLTLIWGAANEQFF
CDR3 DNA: TGTGCCAGCAGCTTAACCCTCATTTGGGGGGCCGCTAATGAGCAGTTCTTC

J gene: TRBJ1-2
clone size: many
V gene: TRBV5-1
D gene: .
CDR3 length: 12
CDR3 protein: CASSLGHYGYTF
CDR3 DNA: TGCGCCAGCAGCTTGGGACACTATGGCTACACCTTC

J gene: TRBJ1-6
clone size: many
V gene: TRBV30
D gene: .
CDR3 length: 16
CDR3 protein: CAWRTRPSSYNSPLHF
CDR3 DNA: TGTGCCTGGCGGACACGACCGAGCTCCTATAATTCACCCCTCCACTTT